This TCR beta chain was profiled in a study of regulatory T cells in long-lasting Graves disease listed by TCRdb under 2021. Regarding the complete study: To count as having persistent Graves' disease, a patient had to have received antithyroid drug treatment for over 5 years with TSH receptor autoantibodies remaining persistently positive. A total of roughly 33 samples underwent TCR sequencing: around 13 from persistent and about 20 from newly diagnosed Graves' disease patients. In the clinical cohort, patients with persistent Graves' disease had used antithyroid drugs for an average of about 10.3 years. The study was registered as a clinical trial and conducted in China. Patients with persistent Graves' disease were compared with patients with newly diagnosed Graves' disease using TCR sequencing and RNA sequencing of peripheral blood.

The library was produced with multiplex PCR. The run used an Illumina HiSeq 4000. To build TCR beta libraries, CDR3 regions were amplified by Arm-PCR using iRepertoire HTBI primers. Before sequencing, the PCR products underwent gel purification. The study's processing was this. A total of some 60 TRBV and some 15 TRBJ segments were identified across samples and were used for gene usage analysis of CDR3 amino acid clonotypes. Filtered high-quality paired reads were merged into contigs using COPE and FqMerger. BLAST was used to align contigs to IMGT TRBV, TRBD and TRBJ reference genes, with CDR3 defined following IMGT. Highly expanded clones were defined as clonotypes with a frequency above 0.1%. Shannon entropy was used to measure repertoire diversity, and the Gini coefficient was used to measure V-J evenness. Public clonotypes were defined as clonotypes shared by more than one individual. TCRdb trimmed public reads at Q25 via fastp, called clones via MiXCR and kept in-frame beta chains. Entries that share a CDR3 protein sequence are merged under the most common genes and DNA. The V and J calls here are based on TCRdb, not the publication. This sample comprises approximately 690,000 distinct CDR3 sequences, about 32% of them detected only once. Clones ranked in the top ten supply roughly 41% of the sample.

The CDR3 runs 16 amino acids, cysteine and phenylalanine included. Only the CDR3 portion is preserved as DNA: 48 bases, with reading frame beginning at the first base. Read against the paper, the sample's time point label means: persistent/refractory GD, antithyroid drugs over 5 years with positive TRAb. For both TCR sequencing and RNA sequencing, RNA was extracted from PBMCs in TRIzol. Graves' disease was diagnosed according to American Thyroid Association guidelines. Recruitment of patients was carried out at an endocrinology department in Xi'an, China. Each patient gave approximately 9.7 milliliters of peripheral blood, collected in an EDTA anticoagulant tube. Ficoll Paque Plus density gradient separation was used to isolate PBMCs, and no further T cell sorting was done. RNA quality was checked with an Agilent 2100 Bioanalyzer and agarose gel, and concentration with a NanoDrop 2000. On this clonotype itself: Its antigen is unknown. One end of the junction varies from germline; a read error may be responsible.

Paper-wide results and their limitations: Patients with persistent disease shared more public clonotypes (around 2,700) than newly diagnosed patients did (about 1,000). Preferential use of TRBV28, TRBJ1-2 and TRBJ2-5 was observed in persistent disease, whereas TRBV20-1 and TRBJ2-1 were favored in newly diagnosed disease. Sequencing and analysis were limited to the TCR beta chain. Persistent Graves' disease patients showed lower TCR Shannon entropy and fewer highly expanded clones than newly diagnosed patients, suggesting clonal expansion. As a limitation, the authors acknowledged that the small sample size may reduce accuracy. Only peripheral blood was studied, because thyroid tissue, the primary lesion, was inaccessible.

This chain joins TRBV12-3 or TRBV12-4 to TRBJ2-7; 10 nucleotides in the junction match TRBD2. Sequenced here: peripheral blood mononuclear cells (PBMCs), sampled when the disease was refractory, from a patient treated with antithyroid drugs. The clonotype comes from a female donor with Graves disease. In nucleotide form, the sequence is TGTGCCAGCAGTTTCTTCCTCCCTAGCGGGAGTTACGGGCAGTACTTC. Its coded protein is CASSFFLPSGSYGQYF.